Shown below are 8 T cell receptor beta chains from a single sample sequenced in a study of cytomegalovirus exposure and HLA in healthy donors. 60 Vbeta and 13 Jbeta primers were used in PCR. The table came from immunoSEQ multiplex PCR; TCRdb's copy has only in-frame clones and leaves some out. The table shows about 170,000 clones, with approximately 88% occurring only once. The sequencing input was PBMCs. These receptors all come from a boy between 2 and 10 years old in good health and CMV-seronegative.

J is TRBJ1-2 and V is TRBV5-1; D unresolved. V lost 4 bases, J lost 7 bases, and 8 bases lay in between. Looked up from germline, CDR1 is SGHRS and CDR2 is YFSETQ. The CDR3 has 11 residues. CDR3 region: CASSTGGGYTF. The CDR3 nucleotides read TGCGCCAGCAGCACCGGTGGTGGCTACACCTTC.

In DNA, the CDR3 is TGTGCCAGCAGCGATCCGGACAGGGGGTCTGGAAACACCATATATTTT. It yields the protein CASSDPDRGSGNTIYF. The chain employs TRBV5-8 and TRBJ1-3; TRBD1 agrees at 10 bases. The length of the CDR3 is 16 residues. The trim removed 4 bases at V and 1 base at J, leaving 5 bases unmatched. Looked up from germline, CDR1 is SGHTS and CDR2 is YDEGEE.

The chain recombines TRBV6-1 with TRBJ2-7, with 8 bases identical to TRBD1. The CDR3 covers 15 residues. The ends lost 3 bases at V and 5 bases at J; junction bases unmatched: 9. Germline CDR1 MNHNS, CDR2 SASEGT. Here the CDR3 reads CASSDPQGVFDEQYF. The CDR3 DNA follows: TGTGCCAGCAGTGACCCACAGGGGGTGTTCGACGAGCAGTACTTC.

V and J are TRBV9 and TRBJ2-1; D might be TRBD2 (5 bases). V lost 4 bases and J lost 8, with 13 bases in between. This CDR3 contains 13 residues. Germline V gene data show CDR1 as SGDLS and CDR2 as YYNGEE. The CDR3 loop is CASSTDSSHEQFF. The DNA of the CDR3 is TGTGCCAGCAGCACGGACTCCTCACATGAGCAGTTCTTC.

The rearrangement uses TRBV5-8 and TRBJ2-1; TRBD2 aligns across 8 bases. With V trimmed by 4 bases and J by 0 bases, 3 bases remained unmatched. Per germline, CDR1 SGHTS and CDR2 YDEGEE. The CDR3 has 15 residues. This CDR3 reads CASSRGGSSYNEQFF. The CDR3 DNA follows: TGTGCCAGCAGCCGCGGGGGGAGCTCCTACAATGAGCAGTTCTTC.

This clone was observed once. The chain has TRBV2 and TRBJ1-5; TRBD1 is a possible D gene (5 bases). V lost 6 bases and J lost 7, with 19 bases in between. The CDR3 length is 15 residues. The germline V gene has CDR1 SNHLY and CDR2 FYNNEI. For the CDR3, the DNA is TGTGCCAGCAGCCCTGGGGGGAGAGAGCGGCAGCCCCAGCATTTT. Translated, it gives CASSPGGRERQPQHF.

CDR3 residues: CASSQGMGYSHETQYF. CDR3 DNA sequence: TGCGCCAGCAGCCAAGGTATGGGCTACTCGCACGAGACCCAGTACTTC. The chain recombines TRBV4-3 with TRBJ2-5; D unclear. The V end lost 1 base, the J end lost 5 bases, and 17 bases lay between the germline ends. From germline, CDR1 is LGHNA and CDR2 YSLEER. The CDR3 contains 16 residues.

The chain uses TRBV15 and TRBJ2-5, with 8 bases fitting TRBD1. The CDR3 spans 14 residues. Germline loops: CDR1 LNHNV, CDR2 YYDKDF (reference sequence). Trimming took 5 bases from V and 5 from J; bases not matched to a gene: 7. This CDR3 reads CATSEGQEGETQYF. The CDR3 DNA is TGTGCCACCAGCGAGGGACAGGAGGGGGAGACCCAGTACTTC. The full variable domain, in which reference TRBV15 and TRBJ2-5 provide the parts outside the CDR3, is DAMVIQNPRYQVTQFGKPVTLSCSQTLNHNVMYWYQQKSSQAPKLLFHYYDKDFNNEADTPDNFQSRRPNTSFCFLDIRSPGLGDTAMYLCATSEGQEGETQYFGPGTRLLVL.